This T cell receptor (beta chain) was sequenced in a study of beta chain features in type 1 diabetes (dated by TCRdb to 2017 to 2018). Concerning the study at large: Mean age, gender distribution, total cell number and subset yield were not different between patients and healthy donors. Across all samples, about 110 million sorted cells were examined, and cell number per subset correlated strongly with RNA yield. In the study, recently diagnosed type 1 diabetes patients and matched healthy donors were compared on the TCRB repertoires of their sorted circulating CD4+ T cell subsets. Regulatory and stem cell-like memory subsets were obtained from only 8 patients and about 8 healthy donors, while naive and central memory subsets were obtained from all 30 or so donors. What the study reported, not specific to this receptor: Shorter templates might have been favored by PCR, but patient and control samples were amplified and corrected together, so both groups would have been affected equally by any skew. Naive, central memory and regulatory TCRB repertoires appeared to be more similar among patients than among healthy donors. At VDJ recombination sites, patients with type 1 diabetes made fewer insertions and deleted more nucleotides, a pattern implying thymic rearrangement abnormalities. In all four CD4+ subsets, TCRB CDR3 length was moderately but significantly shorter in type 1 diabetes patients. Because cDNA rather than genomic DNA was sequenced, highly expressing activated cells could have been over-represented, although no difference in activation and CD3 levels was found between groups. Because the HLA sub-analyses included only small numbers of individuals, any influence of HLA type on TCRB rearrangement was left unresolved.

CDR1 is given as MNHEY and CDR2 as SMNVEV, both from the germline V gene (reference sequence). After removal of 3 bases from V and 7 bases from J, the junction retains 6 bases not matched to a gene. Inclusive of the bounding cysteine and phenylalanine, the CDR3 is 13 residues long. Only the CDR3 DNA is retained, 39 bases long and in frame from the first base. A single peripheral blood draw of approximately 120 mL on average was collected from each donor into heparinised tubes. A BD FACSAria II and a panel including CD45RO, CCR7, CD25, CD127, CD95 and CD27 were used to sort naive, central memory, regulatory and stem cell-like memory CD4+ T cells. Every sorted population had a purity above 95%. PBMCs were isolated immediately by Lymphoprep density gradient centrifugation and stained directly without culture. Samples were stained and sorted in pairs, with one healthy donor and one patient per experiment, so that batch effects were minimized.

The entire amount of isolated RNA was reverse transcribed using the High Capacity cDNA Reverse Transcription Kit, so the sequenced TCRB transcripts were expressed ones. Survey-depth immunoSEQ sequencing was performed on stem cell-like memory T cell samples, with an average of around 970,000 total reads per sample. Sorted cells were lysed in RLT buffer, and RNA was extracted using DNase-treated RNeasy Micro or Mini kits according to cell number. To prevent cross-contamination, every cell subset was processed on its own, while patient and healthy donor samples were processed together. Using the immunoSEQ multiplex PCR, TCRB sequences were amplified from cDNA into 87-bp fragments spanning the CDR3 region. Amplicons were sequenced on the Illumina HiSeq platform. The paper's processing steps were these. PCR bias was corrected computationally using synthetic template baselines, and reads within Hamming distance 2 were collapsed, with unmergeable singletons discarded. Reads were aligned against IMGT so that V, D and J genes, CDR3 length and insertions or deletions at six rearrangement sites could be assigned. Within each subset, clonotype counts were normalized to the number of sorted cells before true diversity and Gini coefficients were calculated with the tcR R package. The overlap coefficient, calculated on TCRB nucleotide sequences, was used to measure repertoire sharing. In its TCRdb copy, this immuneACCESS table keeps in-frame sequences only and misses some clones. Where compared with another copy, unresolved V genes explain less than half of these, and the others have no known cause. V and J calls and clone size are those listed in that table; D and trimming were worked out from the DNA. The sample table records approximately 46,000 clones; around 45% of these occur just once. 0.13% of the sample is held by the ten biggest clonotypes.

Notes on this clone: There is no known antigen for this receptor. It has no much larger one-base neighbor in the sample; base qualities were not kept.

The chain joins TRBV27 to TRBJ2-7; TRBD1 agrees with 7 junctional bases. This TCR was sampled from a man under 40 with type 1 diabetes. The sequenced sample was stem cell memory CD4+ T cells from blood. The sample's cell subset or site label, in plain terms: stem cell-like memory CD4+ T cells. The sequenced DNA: TGTGCCAGCAGTTTTCAGGGGGTACGGGAGCAGTACTTC. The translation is CASSFQGVREQYF.